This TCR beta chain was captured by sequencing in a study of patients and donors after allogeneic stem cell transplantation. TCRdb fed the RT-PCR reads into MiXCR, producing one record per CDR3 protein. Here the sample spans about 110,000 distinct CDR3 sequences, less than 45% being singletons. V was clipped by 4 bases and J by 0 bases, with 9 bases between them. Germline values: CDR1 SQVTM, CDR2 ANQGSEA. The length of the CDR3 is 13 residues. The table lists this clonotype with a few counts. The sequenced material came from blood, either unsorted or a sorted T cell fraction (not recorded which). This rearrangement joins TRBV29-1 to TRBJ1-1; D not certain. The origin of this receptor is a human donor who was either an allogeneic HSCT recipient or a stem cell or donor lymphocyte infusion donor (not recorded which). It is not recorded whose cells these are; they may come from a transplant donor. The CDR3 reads CSVAYGVNTEAFF. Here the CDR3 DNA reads TGCAGCGTTGCCTACGGGGTGAACACTGAAGCTTTCTTT.